The sequence of this T cell receptor beta chain was determined in a study of graft-versus-host responses after intestinal transplantation. Study information: Anti-thymocyte globulin induction was given to all recipients, followed by tacrolimus and steroids for roughly 3 years. Notes on the study in general: Early post-transplant HvG declines showed an association with peak circulating GvH clone levels. Where graft-donor T cell macrochimerism was present, patients had high graft-versus-host to host-versus-graft clonal ratios in allografts. Recipient marrow held GvH clones, some first seen in ileum or blood.

Germline V CDR1 and CDR2: GTSNPN, SVGIG (reference sequence). The V and J ends lost 5 bases and 0 bases respectively, with 7 bases between them. The CDR3 runs to 12 residues. This table comes from immunoSEQ multiplex PCR, and its TCRdb copy is limited to in-frame clones, with some not included. The sample holds tens of thousands of clones, approximately 83% seen once. This clone has just a few counts. As yet, its antigen is unknown. This TCR came from a human donor who received an intestinal transplant. This sample comprised unstimulated CD8+ T cells sorted from spleen or lymph node cells, obtained before intestinal transplant. The chain combines TRBV30 with TRBJ1-1; D is ambiguous. The CDR3 DNA is TGTGCCTGGTCTACGGTGAACACTGAAGCTTTCTTT. Translating gives CAWSTVNTEAFF.